This T cell receptor (beta chain) was found in a study of OX40 agonist ivuxolimab in advanced cancers. Assay: immunoSEQ multiplex PCR; the TCRdb copy retains only in-frame clones and omits some. The sample lists about 30,000 clones, less than 90% seen once, with 22% in the top ten. Of note for this clone: The antigen is not known.

Autoimmune disease history or systemic immunosuppression was exclusionary. Sampled blood was obtained at baseline, cycle 4 day 1, and cycle 7 day 1. The CDR3 consists of 15 residues. In germline, CDR1 is MNHEY, CDR2 SMNVEV (reference sequence). V gave up 6 bases and J gave up 4 bases, with 16 bases separating them. Overall study results and limits: The study found that CD8+ T cells averaged more expanded clones than CD4+.

This chain joins TRBV27 and TRBJ2-1, with D possibly matching TRBD2 (6 bases). Sequencing used CD4+ or CD8+ T cells sorted from blood, obtained in a trial of the OX40 agonist ivuxolimab. The TCR originated in an adult with an advanced solid tumor such as melanoma, head and neck, liver or kidney cancer. CDR3 residues: CASSPRRAGYNEQFF. The CDR3 DNA reads as TGTGCCAGCAGCCCCCGGAGGGCGGGATACAATGAGCAGTTCTTC.